The 18 T cell receptor beta chains below all came from one sample that was sequenced in a study of Graves' ophthalmopathy and Graves' hyperthyroidism. The authors amplified TCR beta CDR3 regions, and they did so from RNA transcripts for repertoire sequencing. In the first round, RT-PCR was carried out with HTBI primers, and a multiplex PCR formed the second round. A single record per CDR3 protein comes from TCRdb applying MiXCR to the multiplex PCR reads. The sample yields around 670,000 distinct CDR3 sequences, roughly 40% seen once. The sequenced material came from peripheral blood. The receptors shown here come from an adult man with Graves' ophthalmopathy.

Note on this clonotype: Germline is not matched at one junction end, which may reflect a read error. The V and J genes are TRBV10-3 and TRBJ2-5; a weak D match, TRBD2 (6 bases). This CDR3 region has 15 residues. Germline loops: CDR1 ENHRY, CDR2 SYGVKD. The CDR3 DNA sequence: TGTGCCATCAGTGAGTCGCCGGGAGTCGAGGAGACCCAGTGCTTC. Protein sequence: CAISESPGVEETQCF.

This clonotype was found a few times. V is TRBV3-1 and J is TRBJ2-7; D gene uncertain. Per germline, CDR1 LGHDT and CDR2 YNNKEL (reference sequence). This CDR3 has 15 residues. V was shortened by 0 bases and J by 1 base, with 10 bases between the two germline ends. CDR3 loop: CASSQDPHPSYEQYF. CDR3 nucleotide sequence: TGTGCCAGCAGCCAAGACCCTCATCCTTCCTACGAGCAGTACTTC.

The chain combines TRBV5-1 with TRBJ2-7; D is possibly TRBD2 (6 bases). This CDR3 has 13 residues. Germline CDR1 SGHRS, CDR2 YFSETQ. V was trimmed by 4 bases and J by 7 bases, leaving 15 bases between them. Here the CDR3 reads CASSGTPTGEQYF. CDR3 coding DNA: TGCGCCAGCAGCGGGACTCCGACTGGGGAGCAGTACTTC.

About this clonotype: Mismatch with germline at one junction end may stem from a read error. The chain recombines TRBV10-3 with TRBJ1-2; D remains unclear. The V gene's germline CDR1 is ENHRY and CDR2 SYGVKD. CDR3 length: 13 amino acids. The CDR3 DNA follows: TGTGCCAGCAGTTACGCCGGCACCTATGGCTACACCTTC. As protein: CASSYAGTYGYTF.

The V gene is TRBV12-3 or TRBV12-4, the J gene TRBJ1-1, with 7 bases that match TRBD1. V lost 11 bases to trimming and J lost 6 bases; unmatched junction nucleotides: 12. CDR3 length: 13 residues. The CDR3 sequence is CAVRQGAGAEAFF. Here the CDR3 DNA reads TGTGCCGTAAGACAGGGAGCAGGGGCTGAAGCTTTCTTT.

The chain joins TRBV29-1 to TRBJ2-7; tentatively, D is TRBD1 (7 bases). The J call may be mistaken, given a closer DNA end match to TRBJ2-1. The CDR3 has 12 amino acids. Germline assignment: CDR1 SQVTM and CDR2 ANQGSEA. The CDR3 region is CSVPRGGGEQFF. CDR3 nucleotides: TGCAGCGTTCCCCGAGGAGGGGGCGAGCAGTTCTTC.

The chain carries TRBV7-2 and TRBJ2-7; the D gene is possibly TRBD1 (6 bases). Trimming pared 4 bases from V and 3 bases from J, leaving 22 bases between. There are 17 residues in the CDR3. CDR1 is SGHTA and CDR2 is FQGNSA in the germline V gene. CDR3 DNA sequence: TGTGCCAGCAGCTCGTCGGTTACGGGACAAGATAACTACGAGCAGTACTTC. Its translation is CASSSSVTGQDNYEQYF. Looking up the rest from reference TRBV7-2 and TRBJ2-7 gives the full variable domain: GAGVSQSPSNKVTEKGKDVELRCDPISGHTALYWYRQSLGQGLEFLIYFQGNSAPDKSGLPSDRFSAERTGGSVSTLTIQRTQQEDSAVYLCASSSSVTGQDNYEQYFGPGTRLTVT.

There are a few counts of this clonotype. CDR3 residues: CASSVGAGWGQPQHF. CDR3 nucleotides: TGTGCCAGCAGCGTAGGTGCTGGGTGGGGTCAGCCCCAGCATTTT. V gene TRBV9 combines with J gene TRBJ1-5; unclear D gene. V was trimmed by 0 bases and J by 6 bases, leaving 13 bases between them. The CDR3 is made up of 15 amino acids. Germline V gene data show CDR1 as SGDLS and CDR2 as YYNGEE.

In regard to this clonotype: Germline and junction disagree at one end, which may indicate a read error. The chain employs TRBV19 and TRBJ1-5; D is undetermined. Germline CDR1 is LNHDA and CDR2 is SQIVND (reference sequence). CDR3 size: 14 residues. CDR3 amino acids: CAGSIVGSVQPQHF. The CDR3 nucleotides are TGTGCCGGTAGTATAGTAGGGTCGGTTCAGCCCCAGCATTTT.

CDR3 sequence (DNA): TGTGCCACCAGTAGTCTACGGACAGGGGATCAGCCCCAGCATTTT. This sequence encodes CATSSLRTGDQPQHF. The chain combines TRBV24-1 with TRBJ1-5, with 9 nucleotides matching TRBD1. The CDR3 is made up of 15 amino acids. Losses at the gene ends were 6 bases for V and 5 bases for J; bases not matched to a gene: 7. Germline CDR1 and CDR2: KGHDR and SFDVKD.

The chain has TRBV7-9 and TRBJ2-5; unclear D gene. The CDR3 runs to 14 residues. Germline CDR1 reads SEHNR; CDR2 reads FQNEAQ (reference sequence). V was shortened by 5 bases and J by 1 base, with 11 bases between the two germline ends. The CDR3: CASSRLEFQETQYF. The CDR3 nucleotides read TGTGCCAGCAGCCGGCTAGAATTCCAAGAGACCCAGTACTTC.

In its sample, this clonotype was seen a few times. The CDR3 bases are TGTGCCAGTACCCCTCTGGGCCGGGACACCGGGGAGCTGTTTTTT. This gives the protein CASTPLGRDTGELFF. The rearrangement links TRBV19 to TRBJ2-2; unclear D gene. CDR1 is LNHDA and CDR2 is SQIVND in the germline V gene (reference sequence). This CDR3 contains 15 residues. Trimming pared 7 bases from V and 3 bases from J, leaving 15 bases between. The full variable domain, rest sourced from reference TRBV19 and TRBJ2-2, is DGGITQSPKYLFRKEGQNVTLSCEQNLNHDAMYWYRQDPGQGLRLIYYSQIVNDFQKGDIAEGYSVSREKKESFPLTVTSAQKNPTAFYLCASTPLGRDTGELFFGEGSRLTVL.

The J gene is TRBJ2-7, the V gene TRBV15, with 9 bases lining up with TRBD1. CDR3 length: 15 residues. The junction had 10 bases not matched to a gene; V was cut back by 3 bases and J by 7 bases. Germline CDR1 is LNHNV and CDR2 is YYDKDF (reference sequence). CDR3 protein: CATSRTGGLIGEQYF. In DNA form, the CDR3 reads TGTGCCACCAGCAGGACAGGGGGTTTGATCGGTGAGCAGTACTTC.

This clonotype was seen only a few times. This chain connects TRBV7-9 to TRBJ2-7; 7 nucleotides agree with TRBD1. The CDR3 sequence is 16 residues long. V lost 3 bases to trimming and J lost 0 bases; unmatched junction nucleotides: 8. Germline values: CDR1 SEHNR, CDR2 FQNEAQ (reference sequence). CDR3: CASSLAGQVSSYEQYF. CDR3 DNA sequence: TGTGCCAGCAGCTTGGCCGGACAGGTTTCCTCCTACGAGCAGTACTTC. The full variable domain, rest sourced from reference TRBV7-9 and TRBJ2-7, is DTGVSQNPRHKITKRGQNVTFRCDPISEHNRLYWYRQTLGQGPEFLTYFQNEAQLEKSRLLSDRFSAERPKGSFSTLEIQRTEQGDSAMYLCASSLAGQVSSYEQYFGPGTRLTVT.

The J gene is TRBJ2-6, the V gene TRBV2, with D hard to call. The CDR3 is 15 residues long. Trimming left V 4 bases short and J 1 base short, with 8 bases between. CDR1 is SNHLY, CDR2 FYNNEI, per germline. In DNA, the CDR3 is TGTGCCAGCAGTGCTAGTCGGTCTGGGGCCAACGTCCTGACTTTC. It is translated as CASSASRSGANVLTF. Full variable domain (remainder filled in from reference TRBV2 and TRBJ2-6): EPEVTQTPSHQVTQMGQEVILRCVPISNHLYFYWYRQILGQKVEFLVSFYNNEISEKSEIFDDQFSVERPDGSNFTLKIRSTKLEDSAMYFCASSASRSGANVLTFGAGSRLTVL.

This clonotype was observed a few times. The chain combines TRBV25-1 with TRBJ2-2; no reliable D call. The CDR3 sequence is 15 residues long. Trimming left V 5 bases short and J 7 bases short, with 17 bases between. Germline V gives CDR1 MGHDK, CDR2 SYGVNS. This CDR3 reads CASSLLAQRNGELFF. CDR3 DNA: TGTGCCAGCAGTTTACTGGCACAACGCAACGGGGAGCTGTTTTTT. Full variable domain (missing parts from reference TRBV25-1 and TRBJ2-2): EADIYQTPRYLVIGTGKKITLECSQTMGHDKMYWYQQDPGMELHLIHYSYGVNSTEKGDLSSESTVSRIRTEHFPLTLESARPSHTSQYLCASSLLAQRNGELFFGEGSRLTVL.

The chain carries TRBV7-9 and TRBJ2-7; D might be TRBD2 (7 bases). CDR1 is SEHNR and CDR2 is FQNEAQ in the germline V gene (reference sequence). V dropped 1 base and J dropped 2 bases, with 21 bases sitting between them. CDR3 length equals 18 residues. The CDR3 sequence is CASSLDSPAGAYPYEQYF. The CDR3 DNA reads TGTGCCAGCAGCTTAGATTCCCCGGCGGGGGCCTATCCCTACGAGCAGTACTTC.

This chain uses TRBV28 with TRBJ2-5; 8 bases are shared with TRBD2. The J call may be wrong; the DNA end is better matched by TRBJ2-7. The germline V gene encodes CDR1 MDHEN and CDR2 SYDVKM. The CDR3 extends over 15 amino acids. CDR3 region: CASLNWAGGPYEQYF. The CDR3 nucleotides read TGTGCCAGCTTGAACTGGGCGGGAGGTCCCTACGAGCAGTACTTC.